This T cell receptor (beta chain) came from a study of cytomegalovirus exposure and HLA in healthy donors. Notes on this clone: Its antigen remains unidentified. A read error may account for a junction end that differs from germline.

The primer mix had 60 Vbeta and 13 Jbeta primers. Libraries were prepared by immunoSEQ multiplex PCR; TCRdb keeps only in-frame clonotypes and omits some of them. The sample consists of 150,000 or so clones, over 65% of them appearing once. The germline V gene has CDR1 SEHNR and CDR2 FQNEAQ (reference sequence). The CDR3 consists of 13 residues. Regarding the study as a whole: V segments that were indistinguishable, TRBV6-2 and TRBV6-3 among them, were omitted from analysis. Later analysis placed DRB1 highest and HLA-C lowest in TCR association rates, which differed by HLA locus.

Sample: PBMCs. The receptor's source is a man younger than 40 in good health and CMV-seronegative. The chain links TRBV7-9 to TRBJ1-6; D ambiguous. The CDR3 nucleotides read TGTGCCAGCAGGGTGGGCCGAAATTCACCCCTCAACTTT. Amino acid sequence: CASRVGRNSPLNF.